The present T cell receptor beta chain was sequenced within a study of PD-1 blockade in mismatch repair-deficient tumors listed by TCRdb under 2017. About the investigation overall: Between late 2013 and September 2016, the trial enrolled about 78 consecutive patients with roughly twelve types of mismatch repair-deficient cancer, all of whom had received prior treatment and were progressing. Tumor-associated T cell clones were tracked in the peripheral blood of patients responding to PD-1 blockade by deep sequencing of TCR CDR3 regions.

The paper's findings and limits, for the study overall: Clones residing in the tumor, which were often undetectable in blood before treatment, expanded quickly after pembrolizumab and then contracted, generally before radiologic responses.

The germline V end is reduced by 5 bases and the J end by 5 bases; junction bases left unmatched: 3. CDR1 SGHAT and CDR2 FQNNGV are derived from the germline V gene. Taken from cysteine to phenylalanine, the CDR3 has 13 residues. Only the CDR3 part of the read is kept: 39 bases, read in frame from the first base. Library preparation was by the immunoSEQ multiplex PCR assay. In its TCRdb copy, this immuneACCESS table keeps in-frame sequences only and misses some clones. Where compared with another copy, unresolved V genes explain less than half of these, and the others have no known cause. The sample includes about 100,000 clones, with 82% observed a single time. Approximately 6.5% of the sample belongs to the ten largest clones. On this clone itself: The target of this receptor is not known. Base qualities are not recorded, but no much larger clone differs from it by a single base.

Mismatch repair deficiency was established in every enrolled patient by polymerase chain reaction or immunohistochemistry. TCR sequencing was performed for a few patients who responded to pembrolizumab therapy. The phase II trial prospectively tested pembrolizumab PD-1 blockade in advanced mismatch repair-deficient cancers regardless of tissue of origin. Peripheral blood T cell samples were gathered serially, both before PD-1 blockade started and at multiple time points afterward. Blood sampling times were expressed in weeks after the first pembrolizumab dose. This chain joins TRBV11-2 to TRBJ2-7; 10 of the junction bases match TRBD2. The receptor's source is an adult with mismatch repair-deficient cancer. The specimen was peripheral blood, collected approximately 35 weeks after starting pembrolizumab. The nucleotide sequence is TGTGCCAGCAGCCGACTAGCGGGCCACGAGCAGTACTTC. This codes for CASSRLAGHEQYF.